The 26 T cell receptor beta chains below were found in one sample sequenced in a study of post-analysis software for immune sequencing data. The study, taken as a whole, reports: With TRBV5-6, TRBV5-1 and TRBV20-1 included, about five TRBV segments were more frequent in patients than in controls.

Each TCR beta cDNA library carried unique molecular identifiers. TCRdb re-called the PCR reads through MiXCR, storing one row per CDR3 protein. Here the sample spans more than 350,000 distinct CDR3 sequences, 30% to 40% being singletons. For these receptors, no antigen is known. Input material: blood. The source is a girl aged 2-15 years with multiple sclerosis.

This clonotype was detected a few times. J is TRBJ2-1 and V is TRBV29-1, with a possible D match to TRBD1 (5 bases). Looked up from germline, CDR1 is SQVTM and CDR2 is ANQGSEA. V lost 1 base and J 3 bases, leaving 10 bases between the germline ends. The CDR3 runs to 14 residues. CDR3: CSVEVGTGYNEQFF. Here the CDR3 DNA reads TGCAGCGTTGAAGTTGGTACAGGCTACAATGAGCAGTTCTTC.

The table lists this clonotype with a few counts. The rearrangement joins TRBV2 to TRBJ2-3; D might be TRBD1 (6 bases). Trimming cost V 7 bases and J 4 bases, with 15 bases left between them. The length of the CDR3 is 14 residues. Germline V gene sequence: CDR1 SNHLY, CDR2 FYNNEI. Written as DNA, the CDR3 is TGTGCCAGCAATTATGGGGGCGTATCAGATACGCAGTATTTT. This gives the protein CASNYGGVSDTQYF.

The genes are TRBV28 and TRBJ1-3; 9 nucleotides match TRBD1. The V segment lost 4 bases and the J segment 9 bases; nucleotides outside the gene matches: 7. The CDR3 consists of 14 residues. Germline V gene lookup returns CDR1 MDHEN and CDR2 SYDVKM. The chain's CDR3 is CASSSRTGVVTIYF. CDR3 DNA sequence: TGTGCCAGCAGTTCCCGGACAGGGGTGGTCACCATATATTTT.

CDR3 nucleotide sequence: TGTGCCACCAGCAGGACAGGGCCCAATGAGCAGTTCTTC. Residues: CATSRTGPNEQFF. J is TRBJ2-1 and V is TRBV15; 7 positions match TRBD1. The germline V gene has CDR1 LNHNV and CDR2 YYDKDF (reference sequence). V shed 3 bases and J 6 bases; nucleotides not matched to a gene: 2. This CDR3 spans 13 amino acids.

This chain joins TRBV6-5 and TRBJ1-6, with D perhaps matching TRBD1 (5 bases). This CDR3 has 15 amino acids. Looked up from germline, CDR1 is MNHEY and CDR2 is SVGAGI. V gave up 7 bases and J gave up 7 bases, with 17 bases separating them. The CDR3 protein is CASTFGTVANSPLHF. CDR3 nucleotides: TGTGCCAGCACATTTGGGACTGTAGCCAATTCACCCCTCCACTTT.

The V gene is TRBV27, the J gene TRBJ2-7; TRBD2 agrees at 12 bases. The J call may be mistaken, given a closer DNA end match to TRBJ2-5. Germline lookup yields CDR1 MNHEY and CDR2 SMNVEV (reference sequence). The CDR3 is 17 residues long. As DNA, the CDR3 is TGTGCCAGCAGTAGAGTGGTGACTAGCGGGAGTCCAGAGACCCAGTACTTC. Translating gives CASSRVVTSGSPETQYF.

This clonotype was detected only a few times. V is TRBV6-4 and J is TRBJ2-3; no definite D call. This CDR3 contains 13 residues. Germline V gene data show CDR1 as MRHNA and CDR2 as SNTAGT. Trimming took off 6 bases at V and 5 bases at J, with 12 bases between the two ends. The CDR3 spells CASSLRARDTQYF. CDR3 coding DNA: TGTGCCAGCAGCCTCCGGGCCCGAGATACGCAGTATTTT.

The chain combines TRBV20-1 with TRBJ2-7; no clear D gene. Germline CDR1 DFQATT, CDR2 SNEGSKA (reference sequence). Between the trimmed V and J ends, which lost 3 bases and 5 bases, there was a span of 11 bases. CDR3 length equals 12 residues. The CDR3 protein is CSASSEINEQYF. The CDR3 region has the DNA TGCAGTGCTAGTTCCGAGATCAACGAGCAGTACTTC.

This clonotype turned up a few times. CDR3 nucleotides: TGTGCCAGCAGCTTAGATAGCGGACAAGAGACCCAGTACTTC. It is translated as CASSLDSGQETQYF. This chain links TRBV7-2 with TRBJ2-5, with a tentative D call TRBD2 (6 bases). Germline V gene data show CDR1 as SGHTA and CDR2 as FQGNSA. The CDR3 consists of 14 residues. V was cut by 1 base and J by 2 bases, with 8 bases left in between.

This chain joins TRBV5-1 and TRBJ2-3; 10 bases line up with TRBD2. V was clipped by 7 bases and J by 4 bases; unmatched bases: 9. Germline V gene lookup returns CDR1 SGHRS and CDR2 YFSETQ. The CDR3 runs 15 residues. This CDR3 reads CASGQGSGGPDTQYF. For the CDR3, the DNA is TGCGCCAGCGGGCAGGGTAGCGGGGGGCCAGATACGCAGTATTTT.

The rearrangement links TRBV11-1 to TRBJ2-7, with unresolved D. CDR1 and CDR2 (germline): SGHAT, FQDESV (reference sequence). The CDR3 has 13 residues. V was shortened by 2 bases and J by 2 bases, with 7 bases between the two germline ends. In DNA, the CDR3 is TGTGCCAGCAGCTTATCCCAGGCCTACGAGCAGTACTTC. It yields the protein CASSLSQAYEQYF.

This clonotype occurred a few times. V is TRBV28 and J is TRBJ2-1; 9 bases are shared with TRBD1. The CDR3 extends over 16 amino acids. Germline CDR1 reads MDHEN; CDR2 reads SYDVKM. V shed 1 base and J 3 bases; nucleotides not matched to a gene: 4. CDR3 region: CASSLFPTGGYNEQFF. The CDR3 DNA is TGTGCCAGCAGTTTATTTCCGACAGGGGGCTACAATGAGCAGTTCTTC. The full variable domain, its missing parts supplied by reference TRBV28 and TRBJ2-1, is DVKVTQSSRYLVKRTGEKVFLECVQDMDHENMFWYRQDPGLGLRLIYFSYDVKMKEKGDIPEGYSVSREKKERFSLILESASTNQTSMYLCASSLFPTGGYNEQFFGPGTRLTVL.

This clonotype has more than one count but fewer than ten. This CDR3 reads CASSSLVGRGSYEQYF. The CDR3 nucleotides read TGTGCCAGCAGTTCCCTTGTCGGGCGGGGATCCTACGAGCAGTACTTC. The V and J genes are TRBV12-3 or TRBV12-4 and TRBJ2-7; perhaps TRBD2 as D (6 bases). V lost 4 bases, J lost 1 base, and 17 bases lay in between. The CDR3 covers 16 residues.

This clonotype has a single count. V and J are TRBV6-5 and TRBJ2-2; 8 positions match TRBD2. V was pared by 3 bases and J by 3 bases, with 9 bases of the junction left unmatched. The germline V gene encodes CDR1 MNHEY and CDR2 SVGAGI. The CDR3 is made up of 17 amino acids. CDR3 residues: CASSYQRGGLDTGELFF. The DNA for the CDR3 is TGTGCCAGCAGTTATCAACGGGGGGGCCTGGACACCGGGGAGCTGTTTTTT.

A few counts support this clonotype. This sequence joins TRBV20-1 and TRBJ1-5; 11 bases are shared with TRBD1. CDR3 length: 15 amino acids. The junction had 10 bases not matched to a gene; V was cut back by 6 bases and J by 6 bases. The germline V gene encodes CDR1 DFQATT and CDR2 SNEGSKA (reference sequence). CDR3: CSATQDRGQGQPQHF. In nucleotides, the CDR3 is TGCAGTGCAACCCAGGACAGGGGGCAAGGTCAGCCCCAGCATTTT.

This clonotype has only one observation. The CDR3 loop is CASSTPKTGFGTDTQYF. DNA for the CDR3: TGTGCCAGCAGTACACCGAAGACAGGGTTCGGCACAGATACGCAGTATTTT. This chain connects TRBV12-3 or TRBV12-4 to TRBJ2-3; 7 nucleotides agree with TRBD1. Trimming at V came to 5 bases and at J to 1 base, leaving 12 bases not matched to a gene. There are 17 residues in the CDR3.

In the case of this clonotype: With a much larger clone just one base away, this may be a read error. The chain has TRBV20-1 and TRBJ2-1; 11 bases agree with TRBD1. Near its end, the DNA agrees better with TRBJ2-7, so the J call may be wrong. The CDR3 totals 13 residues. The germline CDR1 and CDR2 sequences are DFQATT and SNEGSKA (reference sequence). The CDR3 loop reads CSVGTGGYNEQYF. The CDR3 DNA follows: TGCAGTGTCGGGACAGGGGGGTACAATGAGCAGTACTTC.

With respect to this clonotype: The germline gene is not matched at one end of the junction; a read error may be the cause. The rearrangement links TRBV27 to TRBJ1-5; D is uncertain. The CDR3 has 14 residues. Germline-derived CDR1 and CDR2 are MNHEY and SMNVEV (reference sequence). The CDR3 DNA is TGTGCCGGCAGTTTATTTTATAGCAATCAGCCCCAGCATTTT. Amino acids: CAGSLFYSNQPQHF.

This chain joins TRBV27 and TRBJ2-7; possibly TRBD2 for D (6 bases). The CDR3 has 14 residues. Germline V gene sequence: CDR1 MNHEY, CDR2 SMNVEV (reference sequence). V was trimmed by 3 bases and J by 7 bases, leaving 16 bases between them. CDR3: CASSFSSVKREQYF. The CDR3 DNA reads TGTGCCAGCAGTTTCTCTAGCGTTAAGAGGGAGCAGTACTTC.

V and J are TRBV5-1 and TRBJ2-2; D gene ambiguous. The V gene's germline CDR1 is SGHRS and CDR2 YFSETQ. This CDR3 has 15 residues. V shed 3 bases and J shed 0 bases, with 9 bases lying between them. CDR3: CASSSGGANTGELFF. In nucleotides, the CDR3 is TGCGCCAGCAGCTCCGGTGGGGCGAACACCGGGGAGCTGTTTTTT.

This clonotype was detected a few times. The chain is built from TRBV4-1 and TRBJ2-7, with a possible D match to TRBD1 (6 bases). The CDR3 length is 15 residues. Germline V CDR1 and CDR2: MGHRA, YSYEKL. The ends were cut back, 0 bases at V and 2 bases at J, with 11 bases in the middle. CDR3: CASSQDRTATYEQYF. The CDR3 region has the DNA TGCGCCAGCAGCCAAGATCGGACAGCTACCTACGAGCAGTACTTC.

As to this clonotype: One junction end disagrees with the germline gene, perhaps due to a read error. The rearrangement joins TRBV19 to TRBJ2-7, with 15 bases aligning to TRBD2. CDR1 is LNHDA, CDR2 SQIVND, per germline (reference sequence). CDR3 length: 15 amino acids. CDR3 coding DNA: TGTGCCAGTAGTTGGACTAGCGGGAGGGCCGACGAGCGGTACTTC. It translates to CASSWTSGRADERYF.

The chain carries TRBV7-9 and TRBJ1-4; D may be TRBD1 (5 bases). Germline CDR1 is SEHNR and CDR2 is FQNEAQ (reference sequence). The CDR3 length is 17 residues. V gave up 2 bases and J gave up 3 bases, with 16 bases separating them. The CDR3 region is CASSLSAVGVSNEKLFF. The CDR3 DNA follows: TGTGCCAGCAGCTTATCGGCGGTAGGGGTATCTAATGAAAAACTGTTTTTT.

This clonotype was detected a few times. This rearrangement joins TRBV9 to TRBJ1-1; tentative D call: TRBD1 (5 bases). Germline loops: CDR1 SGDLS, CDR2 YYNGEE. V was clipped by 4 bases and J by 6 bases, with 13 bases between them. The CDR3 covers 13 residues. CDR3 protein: CASSPFGGAEAFF. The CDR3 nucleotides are TGTGCCAGCAGCCCCTTCGGGGGTGCTGAAGCTTTCTTT.

CDR3 in amino acids: CSATPGGRAQNYGYTF. The CDR3 bases are TGCAGTGCTACTCCAGGGGGCAGGGCTCAAAACTATGGCTACACCTTC. The chain employs TRBV20-1 and TRBJ1-2; 8 bases are a match to TRBD1. J gave up 2 bases and V 4 bases, and 12 bases lay outside the gene matches. Germline values: CDR1 DFQATT, CDR2 SNEGSKA (reference sequence). This CDR3 spans 16 amino acids.

The CDR3 DNA is TGTGCCAGCAGCCAAGATAATGTAGATACGCAGTATTTT. Its protein is CASSQDNVDTQYF. The rearrangement uses TRBV3-1 and TRBJ2-3; D not certain. This CDR3 region has 13 residues. Trimming pared 0 bases from V and 5 bases from J, leaving 6 bases between. The germline V gene encodes CDR1 LGHDT and CDR2 YNNKEL (reference sequence).